The clone carrying this TCR beta chain was found many times. Antigen: not known. Investigators amplified TCR beta CDR3 regions from RNA transcripts. The first round was an RT-PCR with HTBI primers, and the second round was a multiplex PCR. TCRdb fed the multiplex PCR reads into MiXCR, producing one record per CDR3 protein. Among roughly 480,000 distinct CDR3 sequences listed, 13% to 15% were seen once. The sample is drawn from a study of Graves' ophthalmopathy and Graves' hyperthyroidism. There are 14 residues in the CDR3. CDR1 is MNHNS, CDR2 SASEGT, per germline. J gave up 10 bases and V 3 bases, and 4 bases lay outside the gene matches. Study observations and caveats: The 13-signature model separated ophthalmopathy from stable hyperthyroidism at around 86% sensitivity and about 81% specificity. Among thyroid clonotypes expanded above 0.001 frequency, most also appeared in blood.

Ophthalmopathic donors had moderate-to-severe activity, CAS ≥3 and NOSPECS ≥4, with disease that had lasted under 3 months. The receptor's source is a woman aged 30 to 39 with Graves' ophthalmopathy. Sequenced material: blood. The chain is built from TRBV6-1 and TRBJ1-6, with 9 bases aligning to TRBD1. CDR3 nucleotide sequence: TGTGCCAGCAGTGAGGGACAGGGCCGATCACCCCTCCACTTT. It codes for CASSEGQGRSPLHF.